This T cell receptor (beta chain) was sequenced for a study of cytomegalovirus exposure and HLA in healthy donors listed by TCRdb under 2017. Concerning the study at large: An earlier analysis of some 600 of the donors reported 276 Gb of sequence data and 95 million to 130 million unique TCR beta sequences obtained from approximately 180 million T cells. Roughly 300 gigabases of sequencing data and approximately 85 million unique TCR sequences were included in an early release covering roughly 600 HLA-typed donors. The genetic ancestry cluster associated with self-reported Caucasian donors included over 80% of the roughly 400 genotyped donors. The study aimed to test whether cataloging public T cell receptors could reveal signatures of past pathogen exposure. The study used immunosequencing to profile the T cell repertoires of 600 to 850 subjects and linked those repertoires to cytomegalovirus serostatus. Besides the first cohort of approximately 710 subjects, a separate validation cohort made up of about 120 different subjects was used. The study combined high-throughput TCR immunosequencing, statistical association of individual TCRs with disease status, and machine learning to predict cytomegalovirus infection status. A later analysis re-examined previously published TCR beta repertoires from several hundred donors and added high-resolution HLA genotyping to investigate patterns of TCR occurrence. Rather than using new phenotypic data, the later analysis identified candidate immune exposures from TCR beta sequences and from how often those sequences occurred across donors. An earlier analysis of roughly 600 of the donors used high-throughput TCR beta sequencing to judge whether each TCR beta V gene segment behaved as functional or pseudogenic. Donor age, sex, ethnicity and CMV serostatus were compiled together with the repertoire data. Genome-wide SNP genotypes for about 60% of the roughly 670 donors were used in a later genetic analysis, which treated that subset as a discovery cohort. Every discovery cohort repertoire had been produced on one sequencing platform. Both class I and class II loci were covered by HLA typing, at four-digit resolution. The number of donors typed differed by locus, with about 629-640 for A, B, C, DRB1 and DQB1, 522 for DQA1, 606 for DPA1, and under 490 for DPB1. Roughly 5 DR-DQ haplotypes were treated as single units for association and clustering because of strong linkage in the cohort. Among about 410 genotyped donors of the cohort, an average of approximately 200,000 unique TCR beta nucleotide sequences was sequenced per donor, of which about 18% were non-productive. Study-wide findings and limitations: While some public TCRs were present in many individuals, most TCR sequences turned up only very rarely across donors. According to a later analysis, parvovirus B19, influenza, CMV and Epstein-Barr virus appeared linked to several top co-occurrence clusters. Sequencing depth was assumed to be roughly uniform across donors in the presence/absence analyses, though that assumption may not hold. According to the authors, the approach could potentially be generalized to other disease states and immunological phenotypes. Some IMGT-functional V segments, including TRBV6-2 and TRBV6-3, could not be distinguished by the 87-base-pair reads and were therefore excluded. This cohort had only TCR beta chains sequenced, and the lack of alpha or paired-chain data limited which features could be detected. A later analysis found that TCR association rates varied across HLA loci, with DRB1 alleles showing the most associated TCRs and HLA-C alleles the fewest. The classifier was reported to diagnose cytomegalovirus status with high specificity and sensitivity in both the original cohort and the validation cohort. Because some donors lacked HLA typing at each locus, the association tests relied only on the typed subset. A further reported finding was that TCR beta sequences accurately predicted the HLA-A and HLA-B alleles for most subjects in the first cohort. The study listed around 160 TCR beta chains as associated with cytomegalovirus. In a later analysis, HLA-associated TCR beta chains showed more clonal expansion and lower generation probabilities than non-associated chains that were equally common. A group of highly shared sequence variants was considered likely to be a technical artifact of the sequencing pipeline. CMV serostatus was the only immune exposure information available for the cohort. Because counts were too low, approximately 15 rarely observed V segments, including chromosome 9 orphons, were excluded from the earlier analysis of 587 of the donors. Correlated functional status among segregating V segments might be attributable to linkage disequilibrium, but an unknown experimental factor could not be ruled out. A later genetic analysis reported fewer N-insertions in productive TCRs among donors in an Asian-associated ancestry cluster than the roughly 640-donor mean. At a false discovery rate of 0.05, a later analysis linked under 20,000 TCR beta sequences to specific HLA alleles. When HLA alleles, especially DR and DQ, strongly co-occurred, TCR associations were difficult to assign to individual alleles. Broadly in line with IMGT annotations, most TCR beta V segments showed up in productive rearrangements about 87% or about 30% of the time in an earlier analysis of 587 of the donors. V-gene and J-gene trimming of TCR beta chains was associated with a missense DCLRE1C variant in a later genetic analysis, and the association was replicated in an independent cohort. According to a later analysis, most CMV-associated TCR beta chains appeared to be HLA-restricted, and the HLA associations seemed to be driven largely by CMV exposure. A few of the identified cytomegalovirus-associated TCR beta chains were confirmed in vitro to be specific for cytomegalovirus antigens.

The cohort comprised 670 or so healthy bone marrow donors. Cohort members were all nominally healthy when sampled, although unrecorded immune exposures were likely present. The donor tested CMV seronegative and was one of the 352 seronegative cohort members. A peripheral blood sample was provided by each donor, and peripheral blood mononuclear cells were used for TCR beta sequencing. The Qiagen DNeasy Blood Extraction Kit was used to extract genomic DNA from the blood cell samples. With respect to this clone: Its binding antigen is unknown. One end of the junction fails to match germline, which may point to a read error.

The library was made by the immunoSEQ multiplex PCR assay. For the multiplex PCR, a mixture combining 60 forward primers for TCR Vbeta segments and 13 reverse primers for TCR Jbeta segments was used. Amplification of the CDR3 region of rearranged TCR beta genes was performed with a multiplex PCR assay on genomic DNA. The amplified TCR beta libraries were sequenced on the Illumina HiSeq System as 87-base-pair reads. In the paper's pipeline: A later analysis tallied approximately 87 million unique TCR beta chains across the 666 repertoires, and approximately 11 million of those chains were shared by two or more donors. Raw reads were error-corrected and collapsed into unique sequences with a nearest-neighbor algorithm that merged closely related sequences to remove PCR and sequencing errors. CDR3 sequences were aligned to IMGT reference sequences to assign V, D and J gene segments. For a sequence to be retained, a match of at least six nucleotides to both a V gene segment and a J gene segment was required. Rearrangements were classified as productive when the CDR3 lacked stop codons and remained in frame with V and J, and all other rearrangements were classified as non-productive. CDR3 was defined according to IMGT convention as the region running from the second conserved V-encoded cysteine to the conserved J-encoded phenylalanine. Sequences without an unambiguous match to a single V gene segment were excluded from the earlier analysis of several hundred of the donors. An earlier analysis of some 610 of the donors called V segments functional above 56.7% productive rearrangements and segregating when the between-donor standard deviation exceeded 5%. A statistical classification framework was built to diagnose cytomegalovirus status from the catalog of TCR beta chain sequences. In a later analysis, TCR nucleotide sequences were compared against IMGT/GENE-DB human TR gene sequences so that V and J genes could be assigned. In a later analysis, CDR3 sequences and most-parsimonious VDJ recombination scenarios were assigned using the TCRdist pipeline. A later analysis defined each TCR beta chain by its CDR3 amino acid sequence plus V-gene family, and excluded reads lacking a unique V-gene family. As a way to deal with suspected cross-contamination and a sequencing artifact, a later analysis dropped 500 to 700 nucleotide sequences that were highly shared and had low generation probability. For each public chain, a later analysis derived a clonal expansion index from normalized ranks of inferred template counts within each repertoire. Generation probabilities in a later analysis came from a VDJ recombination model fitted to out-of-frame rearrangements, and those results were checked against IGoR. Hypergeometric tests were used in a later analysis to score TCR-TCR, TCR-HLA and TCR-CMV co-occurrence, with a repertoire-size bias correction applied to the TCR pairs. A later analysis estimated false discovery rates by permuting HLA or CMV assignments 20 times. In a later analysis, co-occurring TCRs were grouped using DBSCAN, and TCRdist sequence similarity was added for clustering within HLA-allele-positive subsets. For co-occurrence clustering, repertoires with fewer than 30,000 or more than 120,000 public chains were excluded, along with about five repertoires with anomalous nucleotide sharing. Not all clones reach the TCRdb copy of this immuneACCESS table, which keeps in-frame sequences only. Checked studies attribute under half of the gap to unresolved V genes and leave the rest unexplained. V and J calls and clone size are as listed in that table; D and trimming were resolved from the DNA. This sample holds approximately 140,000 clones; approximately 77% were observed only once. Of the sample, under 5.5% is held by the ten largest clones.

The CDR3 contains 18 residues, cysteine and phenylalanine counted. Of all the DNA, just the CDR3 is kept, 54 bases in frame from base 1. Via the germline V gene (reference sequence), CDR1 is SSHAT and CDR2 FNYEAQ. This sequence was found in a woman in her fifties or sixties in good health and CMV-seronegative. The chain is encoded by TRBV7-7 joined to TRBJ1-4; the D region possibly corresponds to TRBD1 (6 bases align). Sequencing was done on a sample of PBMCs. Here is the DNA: TGTGCTAGCAGCCAAAACAGACTTGTGGGGGCATCTAATGAAAAACTGTTTTTT. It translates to CASSQNRLVGASNEKLFF.